This record looks at one T cell receptor (beta chain) sequence and its context. Its antigen remains unknown. Donor samples were obtained from healthy Caucasian individuals from Russia, aged about 6 to 90. Germline CDR1 reads SGHVS; CDR2 reads FQNEAQ. Losses at the gene ends were 5 bases for V and 3 bases for J; bases not matched to a gene: 9. This CDR3 is 15 amino acids long. A second PCR, run for about 6 to 11 cycles, used a sample-barcoded 5' primer plus a J-beta primer mix. The study obtained at least 2.5 million CDR3-containing paired-end reads from every sample. TCRdb reprocessed the 5' RACE reads with MiXCR, giving one entry per CDR3 protein. The sample yields 1 million to 1.2 million distinct CDR3 sequences, 30% to 40% seen once. This record belongs to a study of blood T cells in healthy people across ages. Regarding the study as a whole: Unsorted PBMCs ruled out conclusive naive versus antigen-experienced comparison.

Source material: blood. This rearrangement joins TRBV7-8 to TRBJ1-2; 7 bases line up with TRBD1. This clonotype was sampled from a man aged 18 to 35 in good health. The CDR3 nucleotides read TGTGCCAGCAGCCCACCGACAGGGCCGGACTATGGCTACACCTTC. Amino acid sequence: CASSPPTGPDYGYTF.